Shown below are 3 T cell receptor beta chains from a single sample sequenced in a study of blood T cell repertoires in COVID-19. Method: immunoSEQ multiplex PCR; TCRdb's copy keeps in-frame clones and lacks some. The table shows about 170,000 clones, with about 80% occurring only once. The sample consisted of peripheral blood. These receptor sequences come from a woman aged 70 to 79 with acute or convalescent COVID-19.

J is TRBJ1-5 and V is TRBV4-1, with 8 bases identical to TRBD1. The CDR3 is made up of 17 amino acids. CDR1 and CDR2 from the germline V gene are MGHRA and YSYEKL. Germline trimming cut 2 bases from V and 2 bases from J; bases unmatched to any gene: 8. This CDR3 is CASSQISAGGGNQPQHF. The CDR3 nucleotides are TGCGCCAGCAGCCAAATATCCGCAGGGGGCGGCAATCAGCCCCAGCATTTT.

CDR3 loop: CASKQGDFNEKLFF. DNA for the CDR3: TGTGCCAGTAAACAAGGAGACTTTAATGAAAAACTGTTTTTT. The V gene is TRBV19, the J gene TRBJ1-4; D unresolved. This CDR3 has 14 residues. V was clipped by 7 bases and J by 4 bases, with 13 bases between them. From germline, CDR1 is LNHDA and CDR2 SQIVND (reference sequence).

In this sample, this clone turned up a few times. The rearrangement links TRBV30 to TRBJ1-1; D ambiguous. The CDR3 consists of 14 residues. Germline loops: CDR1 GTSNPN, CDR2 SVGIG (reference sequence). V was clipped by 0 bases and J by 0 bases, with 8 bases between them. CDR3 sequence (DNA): TGTGCCTGGAGTGTGGGCAGTTTGAACACTGAAGCTTTCTTT. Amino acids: CAWSVGSLNTEAFF.